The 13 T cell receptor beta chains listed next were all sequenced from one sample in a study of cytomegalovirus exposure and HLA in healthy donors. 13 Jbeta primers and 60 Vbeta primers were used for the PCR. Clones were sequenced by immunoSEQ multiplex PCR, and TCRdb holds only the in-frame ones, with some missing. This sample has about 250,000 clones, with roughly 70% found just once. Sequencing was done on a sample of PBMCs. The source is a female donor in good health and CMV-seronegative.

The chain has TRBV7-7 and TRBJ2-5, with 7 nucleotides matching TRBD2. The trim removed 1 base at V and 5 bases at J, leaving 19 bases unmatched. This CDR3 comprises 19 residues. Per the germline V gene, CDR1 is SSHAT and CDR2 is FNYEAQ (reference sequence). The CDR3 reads CASSLVVGGIGGGKETQYF. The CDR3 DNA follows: TGTGCCAGCAGCTTAGTTGTGGGAGGGATCGGTGGTGGGAAGGAGACCCAGTACTTC.

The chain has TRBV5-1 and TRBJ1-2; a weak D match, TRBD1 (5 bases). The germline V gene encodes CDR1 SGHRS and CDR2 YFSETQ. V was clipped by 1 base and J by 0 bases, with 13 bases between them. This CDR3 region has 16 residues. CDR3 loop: CASSLLTDKANYGYTF. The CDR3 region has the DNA TGCGCCAGCAGCTTGCTAACGGACAAAGCTAACTATGGCTACACCTTC.

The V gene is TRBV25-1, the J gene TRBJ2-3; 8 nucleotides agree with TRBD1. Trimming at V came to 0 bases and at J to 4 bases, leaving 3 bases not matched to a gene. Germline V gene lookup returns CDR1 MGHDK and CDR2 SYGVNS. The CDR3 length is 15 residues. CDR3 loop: CASSEYGTGSDTQYF. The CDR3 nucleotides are TGTGCCAGCAGTGAATACGGGACAGGCTCAGATACGCAGTATTTT.

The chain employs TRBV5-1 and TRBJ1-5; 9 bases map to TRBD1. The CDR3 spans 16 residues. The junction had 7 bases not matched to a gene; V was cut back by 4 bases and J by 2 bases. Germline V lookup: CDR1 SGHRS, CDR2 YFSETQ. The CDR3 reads CASSPGQGVGNQPQHF. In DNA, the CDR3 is TGCGCCAGCAGCCCGGGACAGGGAGTGGGCAATCAGCCCCAGCATTTT.

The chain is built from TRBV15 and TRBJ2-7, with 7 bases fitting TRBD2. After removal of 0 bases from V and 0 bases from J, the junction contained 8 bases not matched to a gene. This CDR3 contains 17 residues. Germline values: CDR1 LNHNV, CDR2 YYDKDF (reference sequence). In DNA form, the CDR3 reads TGTGCCACCAGCAGAGATTTGCGGCGGGAGTCCTCCTACGAGCAGTACTTC. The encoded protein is CATSRDLRRESSYEQYF. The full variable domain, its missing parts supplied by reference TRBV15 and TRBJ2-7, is DAMVIQNPRYQVTQFGKPVTLSCSQTLNHNVMYWYQQKSSQAPKLLFHYYDKDFNNEADTPDNFQSRRPNTSFCFLDIRSPGLGDTAMYLCATSRDLRRESSYEQYFGPGTRLTVT.

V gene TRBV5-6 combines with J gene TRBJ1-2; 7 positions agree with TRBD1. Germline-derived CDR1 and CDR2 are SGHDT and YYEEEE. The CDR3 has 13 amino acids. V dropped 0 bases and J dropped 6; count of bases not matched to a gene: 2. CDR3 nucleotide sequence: TGTGCCAGCAGCTTGGGGGGGACAGATGGCTACACCTTC. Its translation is CASSLGGTDGYTF.

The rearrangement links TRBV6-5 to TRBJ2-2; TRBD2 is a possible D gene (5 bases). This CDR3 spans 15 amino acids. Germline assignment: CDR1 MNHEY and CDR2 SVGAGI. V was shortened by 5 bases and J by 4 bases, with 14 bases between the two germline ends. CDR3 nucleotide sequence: TGTGCCAGCAGTCGAGGGATATCAGCCACCGGGGAGCTGTTTTTT. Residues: CASSRGISATGELFF.

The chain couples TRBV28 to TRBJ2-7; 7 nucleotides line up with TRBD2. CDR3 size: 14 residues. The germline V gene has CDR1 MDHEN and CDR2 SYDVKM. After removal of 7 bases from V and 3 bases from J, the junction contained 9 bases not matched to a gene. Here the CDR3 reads CASTVTSMNYEQYF. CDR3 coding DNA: TGTGCCAGCACCGTGACTAGCATGAACTACGAGCAGTACTTC.

The DNA of the CDR3 is TGTGCCAGCAGCTGGAGCATTCGGAACACTGAAGCTTTCTTT. Residues: CASSWSIRNTEAFF. The V call is TRBV5-8, the J call TRBJ1-1; no clear D gene. The CDR3 spans 14 residues. V lost 3 bases, J lost 1 base, and 10 bases lay in between. Germline CDR1 is SGHTS and CDR2 is YDEGEE.

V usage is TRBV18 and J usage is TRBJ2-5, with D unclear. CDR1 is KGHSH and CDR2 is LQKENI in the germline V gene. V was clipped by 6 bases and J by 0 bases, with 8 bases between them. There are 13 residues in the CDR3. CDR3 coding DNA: TGTGCCAGCTCCCTCCGAGACCAAGAGACCCAGTACTTC. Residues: CASSLRDQETQYF.

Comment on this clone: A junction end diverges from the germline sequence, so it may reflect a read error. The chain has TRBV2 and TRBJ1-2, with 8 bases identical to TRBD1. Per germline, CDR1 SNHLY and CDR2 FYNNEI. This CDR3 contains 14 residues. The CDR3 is CAGSMGQENYGYTF. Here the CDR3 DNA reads TGTGCCGGCAGTATGGGACAGGAAAACTATGGCTACACCTTC.

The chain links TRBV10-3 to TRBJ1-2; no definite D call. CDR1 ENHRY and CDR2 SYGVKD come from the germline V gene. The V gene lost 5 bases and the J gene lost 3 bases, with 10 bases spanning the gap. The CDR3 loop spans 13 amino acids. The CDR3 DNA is TGTGCCATCAGTACCCAGCGGGACTATGGCTACACCTTC. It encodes CAISTQRDYGYTF.

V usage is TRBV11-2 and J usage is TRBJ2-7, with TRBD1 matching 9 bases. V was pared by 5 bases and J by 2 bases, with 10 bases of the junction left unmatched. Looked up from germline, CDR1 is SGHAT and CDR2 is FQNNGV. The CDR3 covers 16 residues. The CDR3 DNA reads TGTGCCAGCAGCCCTTGGGAGGGGACAGGGACCTACGAGCAGTACTTC. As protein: CASSPWEGTGTYEQYF.